At least ten counts were recorded for the clone carrying this T cell receptor beta chain. Each CDR3 protein is one row after TCRdb ran MiXCR on the multiplex PCR reads. The repertoire holds around 130,000 distinct CDR3 sequences, approximately 21% seen once, with 2% to 2.5% in the top ten. The CDR3 spans 13 residues. The germline CDR1 and CDR2 sequences are SQVTM and ANQGSEA. V was pared by 7 bases and J by 3 bases, with 10 bases between. The lymph nodes were axillary draining lymph nodes from breast cancer patients. This sample was included in a study of breast tumors, draining lymph nodes, adjacent tissues.

The sequence came from a female donor with breast cancer. Some clones in this sample may be carry-over from other donors' samples. This chain connects TRBV29-1 to TRBJ1-6; D ambiguous. Source material: axillary lymph node tissue. For the CDR3, the DNA is TGCAGCGCTACCGTTAACTATAATTCACCCCTCCACTTT. Its protein is CSATVNYNSPLHF.